Following are 23 T cell receptor beta chains from one sample sequenced in a study of T cells in narcolepsy. Method: immunoSEQ multiplex PCR; TCRdb's copy keeps in-frame clones and lacks some. The sample includes about 25,000 clones, 85% to 90% of them seen just once. Sequenced material: CD45RA- memory CD4+ T cells from PBMCs. These receptors were collected from a human donor with narcolepsy.

J is TRBJ2-2 and V is TRBV5-1; D gene uncertain. Germline V gene data show CDR1 as SGHRS and CDR2 as YFSETQ. V was shortened by 7 bases and J by 6 bases, with 16 bases between the two germline ends. The CDR3 loop spans 14 amino acids. CDR3 nucleotides: TGCGCCAGCTGGATAGGCGGCGCCCCCGGGGAGCTGTTTTTT. Translation gives CASWIGGAPGELFF.

The V and J genes are TRBV15 and TRBJ1-2; 12 positions agree with TRBD1. Germline V gives CDR1 LNHNV, CDR2 YYDKDF (reference sequence). CDR3 length: 16 residues. The junction had 4 bases not matched to a gene; V was cut back by 3 bases and J by 2 bases. CDR3 in DNA: TGTGCCACCAGCAGCTCGGGACAGGGGGCCAACTATGGCTACACCTTC. Residues: CATSSSGQGANYGYTF.

This chain connects TRBV5-1 to TRBJ2-5; D uncertain. Germline CDR1 and CDR2: SGHRS and YFSETQ. With 0 bases removed from V and 1 base from J, the gap between germline ends came to 10 bases. CDR3 size: 15 residues. The DNA of the CDR3 is TGCGCCAGCAGCTTGGGGTCGCGGTCCCAAGAGACCCAGTACTTC. As protein: CASSLGSRSQETQYF. Together with reference TRBV5-1 and TRBJ2-5, the CDR3 gives the full variable domain: KAGVTQTPRYLIKTRGQQVTLSCSPISGHRSVSWYQQTPGQGLQFLFEYFSETQRNKGNFPGRFSGRQFSNSRSEMNVSTLELGDSALYLCASSLGSRSQETQYFGPGTRLLVL.

The chain carries TRBV27 and TRBJ2-1; tentative D call: TRBD2 (6 bases). CDR1 and CDR2 (germline): MNHEY, SMNVEV (reference sequence). The V end was cut by 5 bases, the J end by 3 bases, with 11 bases between. The length of the CDR3 is 14 residues. The CDR3 reads CASSLRGIYNEQFF. The DNA of the CDR3 is TGTGCCAGCAGTCTACGCGGGATCTACAATGAGCAGTTCTTC.

This chain connects TRBV19 to TRBJ2-3, with TRBD2 matching 7 bases. There are 16 residues in the CDR3. Germline CDR1 is LNHDA and CDR2 is SQIVND (reference sequence). Trimming cost V 6 bases and J 1 base; bases outside gene matches: 10. CDR3 DNA: TGTGCCAGTAGCCCTCGGGCGGGAGTGGGCACAGATACGCAGTATTTT. This codes for CASSPRAGVGTDTQYF.

The chain employs TRBV6-1 and TRBJ2-1, with D uncertain. With 0 bases removed from V and 5 bases from J, the gap between germline ends came to 11 bases. The germline V gene has CDR1 MNHNS and CDR2 SASEGT. This CDR3 region has 15 residues. This CDR3 is CASSEASSYHNEQFF. As DNA, the CDR3 is TGTGCCAGCAGTGAAGCTTCCAGTTACCACAATGAGCAGTTCTTC.

The chain employs TRBV29-1 and TRBJ1-5, with 9 bases identical to TRBD1. Germline values: CDR1 SQVTM, CDR2 ANQGSEA. The CDR3 consists of 14 residues. The J segment lost 4 bases and the V segment lost 6 bases, leaving 7 bases of the junction unmatched. CDR3 amino acids: CSVTGQGPNQPQHF. The CDR3 coding sequence is TGCAGCGTGACTGGACAGGGGCCTAATCAGCCCCAGCATTTT.

This clone was seen only a few times. The DNA of the CDR3 is TGTGCCAGCAGCTTACAGGGGCCGCTGAACACTGAAGCTTTCTTT. Translating it yields CASSLQGPLNTEAFF. The chain links TRBV5-5 to TRBJ1-1; 7 bases are a match to TRBD1. This CDR3 is 15 amino acids long. V dropped 2 bases and J dropped 0; count of bases not matched to a gene: 4. The germline CDR1 and CDR2 sequences are SGHKS and YYEKEE (reference sequence).

This clone was found once. The chain joins TRBV4-2 to TRBJ2-7, with 9 bases that match TRBD2. Germline loops: CDR1 LGHNA, CDR2 YNFKEQ. The CDR3 extends over 17 amino acids. V gave up 3 bases and J gave up 5 bases; unmatched junction bases: 14. CDR3 in amino acids: CASSQPERSGSVNEQYF. The CDR3 DNA sequence: TGTGCCAGCAGCCAGCCGGAGCGTAGCGGGAGCGTCAACGAGCAGTACTTC.

The rearrangement links TRBV7-2 to TRBJ2-1; the D is unclear. Germline V lookup: CDR1 SGHTA, CDR2 FQGNSA. V was pared by 1 base and J by 9 bases, with 7 bases between. This CDR3 has 12 amino acids. CDR3 coding DNA: TGTGCCAGCAGCTTAGGGTTCGGTGAGCAGTTCTTC. Its translation is CASSLGFGEQFF. Filled out from reference TRBV7-2 and TRBJ2-1, the complete variable domain reads GAGVSQSPSNKVTEKGKDVELRCDPISGHTALYWYRQSLGQGLEFLIYFQGNSAPDKSGLPSDRFSAERTGGSVSTLTIQRTQQEDSAVYLCASSLGFGEQFFGPGTRLTVL.

The V gene is TRBV10-3, the J gene TRBJ2-7, with a weak D call TRBD1 (6 bases). Germline lookup yields CDR1 ENHRY and CDR2 SYGVKD. The CDR3 extends over 15 amino acids. V was cut by 6 bases and J by 10 bases, with 25 bases left in between. The CDR3 bases are TGTGCCATCAGGAACACACAGGGTGGCGATTCCTTACAGTACTTC. As protein: CAIRNTQGGDSLQYF.

V usage is TRBV7-6 and J usage is TRBJ2-3; 13 bases align to TRBD2. The CDR3 loop spans 16 amino acids. Germline V gene sequence: CDR1 SGHVS, CDR2 FNYEAQ. V shed 5 bases, J shed 6 bases, and the junction held 8 bases outside the gene matches. CDR3 sequence reads: CASSLRLAGGSDTQYF. Written as DNA, the CDR3 is TGTGCCAGCAGCCTCAGACTAGCGGGAGGCTCGGATACGCAGTATTTT.

This chain links TRBV25-1 with TRBJ2-7, with D possibly matching TRBD1 (6 bases). This CDR3 has 14 amino acids. The V end was cut by 5 bases, the J end by 1 base, with 12 bases between. CDR1 and CDR2 from the germline V gene are MGHDK and SYGVNS. The CDR3 reads CASSPHGQSYEQYF. As DNA, the CDR3 is TGTGCCAGCAGTCCACACGGACAGTCCTACGAGCAGTACTTC.

The V and J genes are TRBV30 and TRBJ2-5; 12 positions match TRBD2. Germline V lookup: CDR1 GTSNPN, CDR2 SVGIG (reference sequence). V trimming: 5 bases; J trimming: 5 bases; junction bases outside the gene matches: 9. This CDR3 has 15 residues. CDR3 sequence (DNA): TGTGCCTGGTTTTCTAGCGGGAGGGCTCGGGAGACCCAGTACTTC. Protein: CAWFSSGRARETQYF.

V gene TRBV15 combines with J gene TRBJ2-3; TRBD1 is a possible D gene (5 bases). Between the trimmed V and J ends, which lost 1 base and 0 bases, there was a span of 8 bases. CDR1 LNHNV and CDR2 YYDKDF come from the germline V gene (reference sequence). The CDR3 loop spans 15 amino acids. CDR3 sequence reads: CATSRGTSSTDTQYF. The CDR3 DNA reads as TGTGCCACCAGCAGAGGGACATCTAGCACAGATACGCAGTATTTT.

CDR3 DNA: TGCGCCAGCAGCTGGACCGGGACAGGGAGTGGCTACACCTTC. This codes for CASSWTGTGSGYTF. The chain recombines TRBV5-1 with TRBJ1-2; TRBD1 matches 9 bases. The CDR3 extends over 14 amino acids. Germline assignment: CDR1 SGHRS and CDR2 YFSETQ. J was trimmed by 7 bases and V by 3 bases; bases with no gene match: 7.

This clone appeared once. The rearrangement joins TRBV28 to TRBJ2-1; 7 bases map to TRBD1. CDR1 and CDR2 from the germline V gene are MDHEN and SYDVKM. V lost 5 bases, J lost 1 base, and 8 bases stayed unmatched. This CDR3 spans 16 amino acids. CDR3 loop: CASSSPGGSSYNEQFF. In DNA form, the CDR3 reads TGTGCCAGCAGTAGTCCAGGGGGAAGTTCCTACAATGAGCAGTTCTTC.

DNA of the CDR3: TGTGCCAGCATGGGGTTCCGGGACAGTAATGAAAAACTGTTTTTT. It encodes CASMGFRDSNEKLFF. The V gene is TRBV27, the J gene TRBJ1-4; 7 positions agree with TRBD1. CDR3 length equals 15 residues. V shed 7 bases, J shed 4 bases, and the junction held 9 bases outside the gene matches. Germline CDR1 MNHEY, CDR2 SMNVEV (reference sequence).

The J gene is TRBJ2-7, the V gene TRBV6-1; 11 bases map to TRBD1. This CDR3 comprises 16 residues. Unmatched junction bases numbered 7, after V lost 2 bases and J lost 4 bases. Germline V gene sequence: CDR1 MNHNS, CDR2 SASEGT. In nucleotides, the CDR3 is TGTGCCAGCAGTGAATCGTCCGGGACAGGGGGTTACGAGCAGTACTTC. This encodes CASSESSGTGGYEQYF.

The CDR3 DNA reads as TGTGCCAGCAGTCGGGACAGTAACTATGGCTACACCTTC. Its protein product is CASSRDSNYGYTF. This sequence joins TRBV28 and TRBJ1-2; 7 bases align to TRBD1. Germline V gives CDR1 MDHEN, CDR2 SYDVKM. Trimming cost V 5 bases and J 1 base; bases outside gene matches: 1. The CDR3 is made up of 13 amino acids.

V gene TRBV7-2 combines with J gene TRBJ2-1, with D possibly TRBD2 on 5 matching bases. Germline V gene sequence: CDR1 SGHTA, CDR2 FQGNSA. The V end was cut by 2 bases, the J end by 15 bases, with 14 bases between. There are 12 residues in the CDR3. CDR3 amino acids: CASSLRRRAAFF. The CDR3 DNA follows: TGTGCCAGCAGCTTAAGGAGGCGGGCCGCGTTCTTC. The complete variable domain, with remaining parts taken from reference TRBV7-2 and TRBJ2-1, reads GAGVSQSPSNKVTEKGKDVELRCDPISGHTALYWYRQSLGQGLEFLIYFQGNSAPDKSGLPSDRFSAERTGGSVSTLTIQRTQQEDSAVYLCASSLRRRAAFFGPGTRLTVL.

The genes are TRBV11-2 and TRBJ1-1, with D possibly TRBD1 on 6 matching bases. Germline V lookup: CDR1 SGHAT, CDR2 FQNNGV. V was shortened by 0 bases and J by 3 bases, with 11 bases between the two germline ends. CDR3 length equals 15 residues. As DNA, the CDR3 is TGTGCCAGCAGCTTAGATGGCGGGGGCGACACTGAAGCTTTCTTT. It specifies CASSLDGGGDTEAFF.

The chain employs TRBV6-4 and TRBJ2-3; 11 bases agree with TRBD1. This CDR3 region has 18 residues. Germline trimming cut 4 bases from V and 0 bases from J; bases unmatched to any gene: 9. Germline loops: CDR1 MRHNA, CDR2 SNTAGT. The CDR3 loop reads CASSGGQGGMTSTDTQYF. The CDR3 bases are TGTGCCAGCAGTGGGGGACAGGGGGGAATGACTAGCACAGATACGCAGTATTTT.